This TCR beta chain was sequenced during a study of blood T cell repertoires in COVID-19. Turning to the study itself: Sources were T cells, B-cell-depleted T cells, or PBMCs; the material itself was cDNA or gDNA.

This CDR3 region has 15 residues. Germline V gives CDR1 KGHDR, CDR2 SFDVKD. Deletions cut 4 bases from V and 1 base from J, with 9 bases between. In the original processing: Amplification from reference gene primers served as the basis for estimated nucleated cell counts. Profiling relied on immunoSEQ multiplex PCR, and the TCRdb table lists in-frame clones only, not all of them. V, J and clone size derive from that table, while D and trimming were established from the DNA sequence. The sample has fewer than 50,000 clones; approximately 73% are singletons. The chain combines TRBV24-1 with TRBJ2-2, with D maybe TRBD1 (6 bases). The receptor was derived from a man older than 75 with acute or convalescent COVID-19. The sequenced sample consisted of peripheral blood. Here the CDR3 reads CATSDPGQNTGELFF. For the CDR3, the DNA is TGTGCCACCAGTGACCCGGGACAGAACACCGGGGAGCTGTTTTTT.